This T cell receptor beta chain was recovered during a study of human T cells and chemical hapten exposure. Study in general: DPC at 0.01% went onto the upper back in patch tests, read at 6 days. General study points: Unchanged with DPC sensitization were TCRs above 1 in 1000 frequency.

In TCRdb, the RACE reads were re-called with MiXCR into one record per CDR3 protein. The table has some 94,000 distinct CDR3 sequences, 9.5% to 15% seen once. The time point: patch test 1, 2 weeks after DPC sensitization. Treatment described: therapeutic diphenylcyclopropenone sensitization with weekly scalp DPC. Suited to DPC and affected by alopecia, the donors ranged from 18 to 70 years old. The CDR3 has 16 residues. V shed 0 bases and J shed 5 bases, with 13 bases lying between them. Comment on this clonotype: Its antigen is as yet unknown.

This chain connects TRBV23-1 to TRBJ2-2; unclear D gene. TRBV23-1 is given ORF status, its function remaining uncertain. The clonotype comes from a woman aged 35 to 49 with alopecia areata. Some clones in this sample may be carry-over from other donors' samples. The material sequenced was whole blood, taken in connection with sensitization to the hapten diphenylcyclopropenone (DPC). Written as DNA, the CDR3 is TGCGCCAGCAGTCAATCTTCTCAGAGAACAACCGGGGAGCTGTTTTTT. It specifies CASSQSSQRTTGELFF.